A single sample is the source of the 10 T cell receptor beta chains below, sequenced in a study of type 1 and type 2 diabetes patients. The PCR template was genomic DNA. Amplification of the beta chain CDR3 used 30 forward and 13 reverse multiplex primers. TCRdb re-called the multiplex PCR reads with MiXCR, one entry per CDR3 protein. The sample has 250,000 to 300,000 distinct CDR3 sequences; approximately 45% are singletons. The sequenced material came from peripheral blood mononuclear cells (PBMCs). These receptors came from a man between 18 and 35 years old with type 2 diabetes.

CDR3 region: CASSRTGLLGLDEQYF. The DNA of the CDR3 is TGTGCCAGTAGCCGGACAGGCCTACTAGGGCTTGATGAGCAGTACTTC. This sequence joins TRBV19 and TRBJ2-7; 7 bases align to TRBD1. Trimming removed 6 bases from V and 7 bases from J; junction bases left unmatched: 18. CDR1 and CDR2 (germline): LNHDA, SQIVND (reference sequence). The CDR3 is 16 residues long.

The chain is built from TRBV30 and TRBJ1-1; TRBD1 aligns across 7 bases. Germline lookup yields CDR1 GTSNPN and CDR2 SVGIG (reference sequence). This CDR3 comprises 14 residues. V gave up 5 bases and J gave up 1 base; unmatched junction bases: 7. The CDR3 coding sequence is TGTGCCTGGGGGAGGGGGACAGCGAACACTGAAGCTTTCTTT. Amino acids: CAWGRGTANTEAFF.

The J gene is TRBJ1-1, the V gene TRBV28, with unresolved D. Trimming removed 7 bases from V and 0 bases from J, with 12 bases in between. Germline CDR1 and CDR2: MDHEN and SYDVKM. The length of the CDR3 is 14 residues. The DNA of the CDR3 is TGTGCCAGCATTGACGTAGACATGAACACTGAAGCTTTCTTT. Translated: CASIDVDMNTEAFF.

Remarks on this clonotype: A much larger clone differs from this one at a single base, so this may be a read error. The rearrangement links TRBV2 to TRBJ1-1; D perhaps matches TRBD1 (5 bases). CDR1 and CDR2 from the germline V gene are SNHLY and FYNNEI. The CDR3 has 13 amino acids. Trimming shortened V by 8 bases and J by 3 bases, and 13 bases separated the two germline ends. CDR3 amino acids: CASGTDRHTEAFF. CDR3 DNA sequence: TGTGCCAGCGGTACCGACAGACACACTGAAGCTTTCTTT.

This clonotype was picked up a small number of times. This chain connects TRBV19 to TRBJ2-1; weak D call: TRBD2 (6 bases). This CDR3 has 15 residues. The V gene's germline CDR1 is LNHDA and CDR2 SQIVND (reference sequence). Trimming removed 3 bases from V and 0 bases from J, with 9 bases in between. CDR3 amino acids: CASSMDGSSYNEQFF. The CDR3 DNA reads as TGTGCCAGTAGTATGGACGGGAGCTCCTACAATGAGCAGTTCTTC.

The genes are TRBV19 and TRBJ1-1; D is undetermined. This CDR3 has 11 amino acids. CDR1 is LNHDA and CDR2 is SQIVND in the germline V gene (reference sequence). V dropped 8 bases and J dropped 3 bases, with 7 bases sitting between them. Written as DNA, the CDR3 is TGTGCCAGTGGGCACTACACTGAAGCTTTCTTT. The encoded protein is CASGHYTEAFF.

CDR3 nucleotide sequence: TGCAGTGCCCAGGGAAGCAATCAGCCCCAGCATTTT. Its protein product is CSAQGSNQPQHF. The V call is TRBV20-1, the J call TRBJ1-5; TRBD1 is a possible D gene (5 bases). The V end lost 6 bases, the J end lost 1 base, and 7 bases lay between the germline ends. This CDR3 has 12 amino acids. Germline CDR1 and CDR2: DFQATT and SNEGSKA (reference sequence).

This clonotype was picked up one time. At one boundary the junction diverges from the germline segment, which might be a read error. The gene calls are TRBV10-3 and TRBJ2-5, with a weak D call TRBD1 (8 bases). CDR3 length: 13 residues. Germline CDR1 and CDR2: ENHRY and SYGVKD. CDR3: CASSEQGGGTQYF. The DNA of the CDR3 is TGTGCCAGCAGTGAACAGGGGGGGGGGACCCAGTACTTC.

This clonotype was seen ten or more times. The V call is TRBV19, the J call TRBJ1-6; no clear D. The CDR3 spans 13 residues. The germline gives CDR1 LNHDA, CDR2 SQIVND (reference sequence). V was cut by 5 bases and J by 10 bases, with 12 bases left in between. The CDR3 reads CASSRKPVSPLHF. CDR3 DNA: TGTGCCAGTAGTCGTAAGCCAGTCTCACCCCTCCACTTT.

V gene TRBV15 combines with J gene TRBJ2-7; D remains unclear. The CDR3 extends over 14 amino acids. Germline V gene lookup returns CDR1 LNHNV and CDR2 YYDKDF (reference sequence). V was shortened by 5 bases and J by 4 bases, with 15 bases between the two germline ends. The CDR3 here is CATSVLRTDYEQYF. Here the CDR3 DNA reads TGTGCCACCAGCGTGCTCCGGACGGATTACGAGCAGTACTTC.